These 20 T cell receptor beta chains originate from one sample sequenced in a study of T-cell reconstitution after alpha-beta-depleted transplantation in children. It was with unique molecular identifiers that the TCRbeta library was prepared. TCRdb reprocessed the PCR reads via MiXCR and lists one record per CDR3 protein. Here the sample spans some 240,000 distinct CDR3 sequences, 9.7% being singletons. Sequenced here: PBMCs from the stem cell graft donor, sampled from the stem cell graft. Every receptor here comes from a human donor who donated a stem cell graft to a child with SCID.

This clonotype came up many times. The chain links TRBV5-1 to TRBJ2-2; D is undetermined. Germline CDR1 reads SGHRS; CDR2 reads YFSETQ. The CDR3 is 13 residues long. V was clipped by 0 bases and J by 3 bases, with 3 bases between them. The DNA for the CDR3 is TGCGCCAGCAGCTTGGGGGACACCGGGGAGCTGTTTTTT. Translating it yields CASSLGDTGELFF. The full variable domain, rest sourced from reference TRBV5-1 and TRBJ2-2, is KAGVTQTPRYLIKTRGQQVTLSCSPISGHRSVSWYQQTPGQGLQFLFEYFSETQRNKGNFPGRFSGRQFSNSRSEMNVSTLELGDSALYLCASSLGDTGELFFGEGSRLTVL.

This clonotype appeared many times. CDR3 in DNA: TGCGCCAGCAGCCAAGATATGTGGTCTTATGGGGGCGATTCACCCCTCCACTTT. Translating it yields CASSQDMWSYGGDSPLHF. The chain is built from TRBV4-3 and TRBJ1-6, with D possibly TRBD1 on 6 matching bases. V dropped 0 bases and J dropped 8 bases, with 20 bases sitting between them. The CDR3 is 18 residues long. Per germline, CDR1 LGHNA and CDR2 YSLEER.

This clonotype came up many times. This chain uses TRBV5-1 with TRBJ1-1; 9 bases agree with TRBD1. Per germline, CDR1 SGHRS and CDR2 YFSETQ. This CDR3 contains 15 residues. V dropped 0 bases and J dropped 4; count of bases not matched to a gene: 4. In DNA form, the CDR3 reads TGCGCCAGCAGCTTGGAGGGACAGGGAGGCACTGAAGCTTTCTTT. Its protein product is CASSLEGQGGTEAFF. Filled out from reference TRBV5-1 and TRBJ1-1, the complete variable domain reads KAGVTQTPRYLIKTRGQQVTLSCSPISGHRSVSWYQQTPGQGLQFLFEYFSETQRNKGNFPGRFSGRQFSNSRSEMNVSTLELGDSALYLCASSLEGQGGTEAFFGQGTRLTVV.

The gene calls are TRBV12-3 or TRBV12-4 and TRBJ2-7; TRBD1 matches at 7 bases. This CDR3 contains 14 residues. The trim removed 5 bases at V and 6 bases at J, leaving 10 bases unmatched. DNA of the CDR3: TGTGCCAGCAGTCTCACAGGGGTTAATGCCGAGCAGTACTTC. Its translation is CASSLTGVNAEQYF.

This clonotype has ten or more counts. The V gene is TRBV3-1, the J gene TRBJ2-1; D is uncertain. Germline assignment: CDR1 LGHDT and CDR2 YNNKEL (reference sequence). V lost 0 bases and J 4 bases, leaving 10 bases between the germline ends. CDR3 length: 15 residues. The CDR3 DNA is TGTGCCAGCAGCCAAGAGTGGGGTCTGTACAATGAGCAGTTCTTC. Protein: CASSQEWGLYNEQFF.

This clonotype was seen at least ten times. V is TRBV12-3 or TRBV12-4 and J is TRBJ1-1; D may be TRBD1 (5 bases). V was cut by 2 bases and J by 0 bases, with 13 bases left in between. This CDR3 is built from 16 residues. CDR3 sequence: CASSLRDGFMNTEAFF. In DNA, the CDR3 is TGTGCCAGCAGTTTAAGGGACGGCTTTATGAACACTGAAGCTTTCTTT.

This clonotype was seen more than once but under ten times. In DNA form, the CDR3 reads TGTGCCAGCAGTGGGAAACGTATCACCGGGGAGCTGTTTTTT. Its translation is CASSGKRITGELFF. This chain joins TRBV2 and TRBJ2-2; D is undetermined. V gave up 4 bases and J gave up 4 bases, with 10 bases separating them. This CDR3 has 14 residues. Germline V gene lookup returns CDR1 SNHLY and CDR2 FYNNEI.

The table lists this clonotype with a few counts. This could be a read error, since a much larger clone is one nucleotide away. The V call is TRBV5-1, the J call TRBJ2-5; 11 nucleotides line up with TRBD2. J lost 2 bases, V lost 0 bases, and 3 bases had no gene match. The CDR3 consists of 16 residues. Germline CDR1 is SGHRS and CDR2 is YFSETQ. CDR3 sequence reads: CASSLGLAGKQETQYF. The CDR3 DNA sequence: TGCGCCAGCAGCTTGGGACTAGCGGGGAAGCAAGAGACCCAGTACTTC.

This clonotype has ten or more counts. The chain joins TRBV20-1 to TRBJ2-3; either TRBD1 or TRBD2 may fit D (5 bases each). Trimming stripped 5 bases from V and 4 bases from J, with 13 bases between. CDR3 size: 13 residues. The germline V gene has CDR1 DFQATT and CDR2 SNEGSKA (reference sequence). CDR3 residues: CSAPRDGPDTQYF. DNA for the CDR3: TGCAGTGCTCCCCGGGACGGCCCAGATACGCAGTATTTT.

This clonotype was found many times. The gene calls are TRBV7-3 and TRBJ2-1; unclear D gene. This CDR3 region has 13 residues. Germline lookup yields CDR1 SGHTA and CDR2 FQGTGA. Trimming shortened V by 5 bases and J by 6 bases, and 11 bases separated the two germline ends. CDR3: CASSLGSRNEQFF. In nucleotides, the CDR3 is TGTGCCAGCAGCCTAGGCAGTCGCAATGAGCAGTTCTTC. Filled out from reference TRBV7-3 and TRBJ2-1, the complete variable domain reads GAGVSQTPSNKVTEKGKYVELRCDPISGHTALYWYRQSLGQGPEFLIYFQGTGAADDSGLPNDRFFAVRPEGSVSTLKIQRTERGDSAVYLCASSLGSRNEQFFGPGTRLTVL.

This clonotype was recorded at least ten times. This chain connects TRBV9 to TRBJ2-3; D uncertain. This CDR3 comprises 12 residues. The V and J ends lost 0 bases and 2 bases respectively, with 1 base between them. Germline loops: CDR1 SGDLS, CDR2 YYNGEE. The CDR3 DNA reads TGTGCCAGCAGCGTAGTCACAGATACGCAGTATTTT. It specifies CASSVVTDTQYF.

This clonotype was picked up many times. The chain recombines TRBV7-2 with TRBJ1-1; possible D gene TRBD1, 6 bases. Germline CDR1 is SGHTA and CDR2 is FQGNSA. The CDR3 length is 15 residues. V dropped 5 bases and J dropped 4 bases, with 17 bases sitting between them. In nucleotides, the CDR3 is TGTGCCAGCAGCCATTCGGGGGGCGGGGGCACTGAAGCTTTCTTT. It is translated as CASSHSGGGGTEAFF.

This clonotype was counted many times. The J gene is TRBJ2-7, the V gene TRBV20-1; D not certain. V was pared by 5 bases and J by 5 bases, with 16 bases between. CDR3 size: 13 residues. Germline CDR1 and CDR2: DFQATT and SNEGSKA (reference sequence). Here the CDR3 DNA reads TGCAGTGCTGGTAGTGAAGCGTCTCACGAGCAGTACTTC. Its translation is CSAGSEASHEQYF.

In this sample, this clonotype turned up a few times. The chain recombines TRBV6-5 with TRBJ1-6; D is uncertain. This CDR3 contains 14 residues. Germline V gives CDR1 MNHEY, CDR2 SVGAGI. Deletions cut 2 bases from V and 10 bases from J, with 12 bases between. CDR3 loop: CASSYAPRESPLHF. As DNA, the CDR3 is TGTGCCAGCAGTTACGCCCCACGGGAATCACCCCTCCACTTT.

This clonotype occurred many times. This sequence joins TRBV5-1 and TRBJ2-2; D is ambiguous. The CDR3 totals 14 residues. CDR1 is SGHRS, CDR2 YFSETQ, per germline. Trimming stripped 4 bases from V and 0 bases from J, with 7 bases between. The CDR3 DNA is TGCGCCAGCAGCGCAGATACGAACACCGGGGAGCTGTTTTTT. It codes for CASSADTNTGELFF.

This clonotype showed up many times. A read error may account for a junction end that differs from germline. The chain links TRBV10-3 to TRBJ2-3; 8 bases match TRBD2. CDR3 size: 13 residues. Germline values: CDR1 ENHRY, CDR2 SYGVKD. For the CDR3, the DNA is TGCGCATCCTCGGGGGGGTGGACAGATACGCAGTATTTT. It yields the protein CASSGGWTDTQYF.

This clonotype came up many times. The chain has TRBV6-5 and TRBJ2-7; TRBD2 agrees at 10 bases. This CDR3 has 15 residues. Germline V gene sequence: CDR1 MNHEY, CDR2 SVGAGI. J lost 2 bases, V lost 4 bases, and 5 bases had no gene match. CDR3 in amino acids: CASSSSSGGAYEQYF. In nucleotides, the CDR3 is TGTGCCAGCAGTTCGTCTAGCGGGGGAGCCTACGAGCAGTACTTC.

Many counts were recorded for this clonotype. The chain is built from TRBV6-2 or TRBV6-3 and TRBJ2-5; 8 bases are a match to TRBD2. This CDR3 has 14 residues. The V segment lost 2 bases and the J segment 7 bases; nucleotides outside the gene matches: 6. The germline V gene has CDR1 MNHEY and CDR2 SVGEGT. CDR3 nucleotide sequence: TGTGCCAGCAGTTACCCCGGGACTAGAGGGACCCAGTACTTC. It codes for CASSYPGTRGTQYF.

This clonotype was counted many times. The genes are TRBV7-2 and TRBJ1-6, with D possibly matching TRBD1 (5 bases). In germline, CDR1 is SGHTA, CDR2 FQGNSA. The CDR3 runs to 15 residues. V gave up 2 bases and J gave up 9 bases, with 14 bases separating them. CDR3 in amino acids: CASSLNWGRGSPLHF. CDR3 bases: TGTGCCAGCAGCTTAAATTGGGGCCGGGGTTCACCCCTCCACTTT.

Comments on this clonotype: A single base separates this from a much larger clone, so it may be a read error. The rearrangement joins TRBV12-3 or TRBV12-4 to TRBJ1-5; D is unclear. CDR3 length: 15 amino acids. V was trimmed by 9 bases and J by 3 bases, leaving 18 bases between them. The CDR3 coding sequence is TGTGCCAGAAGCCCCAGAGGGATTTTCAATCAGCCCCAGCATTTT. Protein: CARSPRGIFNQPQHF.